This entry is about one T cell receptor beta chain. The germline V and J ends were trimmed by 4 bases and 8 bases, with 14 bases remaining between them. The germline gives CDR1 SQVTM, CDR2 ANQGSEA. The CDR3 is 12 amino acids. These data originate in a study of control samples from healthy donors and cancer patients. Assay: immunoSEQ multiplex PCR; the TCRdb copy retains only in-frame clones and omits some. The table records over 150,000 clones, roughly 95% of them present only once. The clonotype was recovered from a woman younger than 45 in good health. The sequencing sample was made of blood. This chain uses TRBV29-1 with TRBJ1-2, with D possibly being TRBD1 (5 bases). The CDR3 reads CSVGGASGGYTF. CDR3 coding DNA: TGCAGCGTTGGAGGGGCAAGTGGAGGCTACACCTTC.